This T cell receptor beta chain was obtained from a study of cytomegalovirus exposure and HLA in healthy donors. Study-wide findings and caveats: It was about 180 TCR beta chains that were listed as cytomegalovirus-associated. Rarity held for most TCR sequences, but there were some public TCRs that occurred in many donors. As a later analysis revealed, most CMV-associated TCR beta chains appeared HLA-restricted.

Amplification used 60 Vbeta primers and 13 Jbeta primers. TCRdb's table, derived via immunoSEQ multiplex PCR, lists solely in-frame clones and lacks some. This repertoire shows around 140,000 clones, roughly 60% found once; its top ten account for 2.4%. Details on this clone: No antigen is known for it. The sample has other DNA sequences that encode this CDR3 too.

These donors counted as nominally healthy when sampled, but unrecorded immune exposures were likely. Per the germline V gene, CDR1 is MNHEY and CDR2 is SMNVEV (reference sequence). Trimming left V 3 bases short and J 1 base short, with 6 bases between. The length of the CDR3 is 13 residues. Source material: PBMCs. The genes are TRBV27 and TRBJ1-1, with D maybe TRBD1 (6 bases). The source is a middle-aged woman in good health and CMV-seronegative. The CDR3 DNA reads TGTGCCAGCAGTTTCAGGGGGAACACTGAAGCTTTCTTT. It encodes CASSFRGNTEAFF.